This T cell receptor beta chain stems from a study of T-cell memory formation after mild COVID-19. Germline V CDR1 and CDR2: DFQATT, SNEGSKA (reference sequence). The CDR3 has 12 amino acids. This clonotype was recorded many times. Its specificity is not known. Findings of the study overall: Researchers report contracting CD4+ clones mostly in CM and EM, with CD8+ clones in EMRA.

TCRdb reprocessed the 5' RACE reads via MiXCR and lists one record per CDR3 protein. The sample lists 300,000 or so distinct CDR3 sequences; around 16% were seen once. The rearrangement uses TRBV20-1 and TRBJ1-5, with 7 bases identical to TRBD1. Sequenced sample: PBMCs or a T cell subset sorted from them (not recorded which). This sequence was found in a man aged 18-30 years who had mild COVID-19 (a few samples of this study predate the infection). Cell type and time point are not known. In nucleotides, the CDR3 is TGCAGCTTCGGGACAGAGAATCAGCCCCAGCATTTT. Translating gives CSFGTENQPQHF.